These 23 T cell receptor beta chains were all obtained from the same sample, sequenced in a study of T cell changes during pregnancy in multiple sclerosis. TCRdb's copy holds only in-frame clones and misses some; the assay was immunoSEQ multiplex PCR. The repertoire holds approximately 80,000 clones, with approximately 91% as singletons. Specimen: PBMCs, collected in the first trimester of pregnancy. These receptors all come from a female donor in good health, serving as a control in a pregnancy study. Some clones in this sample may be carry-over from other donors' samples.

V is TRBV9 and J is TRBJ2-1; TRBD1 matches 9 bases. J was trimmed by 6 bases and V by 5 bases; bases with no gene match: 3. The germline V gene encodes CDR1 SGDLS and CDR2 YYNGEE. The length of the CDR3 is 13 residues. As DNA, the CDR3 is TGTGCCAGCAGGGGACAGGGCTCCAATGAGCAGTTCTTC. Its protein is CASRGQGSNEQFF.

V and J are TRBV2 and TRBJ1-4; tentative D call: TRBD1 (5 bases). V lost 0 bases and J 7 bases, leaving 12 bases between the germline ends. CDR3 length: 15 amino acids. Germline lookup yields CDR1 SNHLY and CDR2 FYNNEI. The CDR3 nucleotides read TGTGCCAGCAGTGAAGCGCTTCAGGGAAGTGAAAAACTGTTTTTT. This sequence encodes CASSEALQGSEKLFF.

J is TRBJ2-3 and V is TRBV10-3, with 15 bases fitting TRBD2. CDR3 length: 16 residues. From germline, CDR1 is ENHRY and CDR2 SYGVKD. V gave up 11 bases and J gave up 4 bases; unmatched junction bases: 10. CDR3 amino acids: CAARTSGGAGADTQYF. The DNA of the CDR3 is TGTGCCGCCAGGACTAGCGGGGGGGCCGGGGCAGATACGCAGTATTTT.

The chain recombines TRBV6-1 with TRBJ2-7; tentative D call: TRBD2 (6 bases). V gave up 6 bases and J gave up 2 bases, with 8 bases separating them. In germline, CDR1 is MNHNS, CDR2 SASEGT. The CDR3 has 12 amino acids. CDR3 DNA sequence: TGTGCCAGCAGCGGGGAGGCCTACGAGCAGTACTTC. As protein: CASSGEAYEQYF.

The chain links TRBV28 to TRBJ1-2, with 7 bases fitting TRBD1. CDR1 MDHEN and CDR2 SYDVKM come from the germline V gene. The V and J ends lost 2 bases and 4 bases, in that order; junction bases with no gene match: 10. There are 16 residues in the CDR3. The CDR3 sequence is CASSLPPIGGGYGYTF. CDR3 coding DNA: TGTGCCAGCAGTTTACCCCCGATAGGGGGCGGCTATGGCTACACCTTC.

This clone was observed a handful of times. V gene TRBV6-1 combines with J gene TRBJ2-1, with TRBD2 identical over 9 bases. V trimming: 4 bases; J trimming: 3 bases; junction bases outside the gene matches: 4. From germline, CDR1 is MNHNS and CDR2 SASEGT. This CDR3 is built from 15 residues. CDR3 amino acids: CASSGLAGDYNEQFF. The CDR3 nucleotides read TGTGCCAGCAGTGGATTAGCGGGAGACTACAATGAGCAGTTCTTC.

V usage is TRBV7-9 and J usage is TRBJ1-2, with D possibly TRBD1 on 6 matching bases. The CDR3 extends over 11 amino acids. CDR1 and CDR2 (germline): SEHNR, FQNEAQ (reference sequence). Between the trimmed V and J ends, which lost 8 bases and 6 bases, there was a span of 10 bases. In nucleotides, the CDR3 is TGTGCCAGCGAACAGGGAGATGGCTACACCTTC. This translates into CASEQGDGYTF.

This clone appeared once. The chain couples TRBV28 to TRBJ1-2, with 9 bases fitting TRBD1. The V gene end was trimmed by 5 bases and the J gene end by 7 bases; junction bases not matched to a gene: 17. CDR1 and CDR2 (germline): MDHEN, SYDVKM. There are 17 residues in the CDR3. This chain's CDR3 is CASSPGWLGQGESGYTF. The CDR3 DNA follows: TGTGCCAGCAGTCCCGGGTGGTTGGGACAGGGAGAAAGTGGCTACACCTTC.

CDR3 nucleotide sequence: TGTGCCAGCAGTGAAGTCGGAGGAGACTACGAGCAGTACTTC. Translation: CASSEVGGDYEQYF. The V gene is TRBV6-1, the J gene TRBJ2-7, with a weak D call TRBD2 (5 bases). Trimming left V 1 base short and J 3 bases short, with 10 bases between. This CDR3 has 14 residues. Germline V gene lookup returns CDR1 MNHNS and CDR2 SASEGT.

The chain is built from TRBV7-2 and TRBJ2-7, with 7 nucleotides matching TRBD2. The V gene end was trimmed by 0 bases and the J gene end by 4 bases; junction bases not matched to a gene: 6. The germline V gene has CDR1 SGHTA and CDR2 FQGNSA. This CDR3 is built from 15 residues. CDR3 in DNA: TGTGCCAGCAGCTTAGCTTTTGGGGGGGGGTACGAGCAGTACTTC. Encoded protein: CASSLAFGGGYEQYF.

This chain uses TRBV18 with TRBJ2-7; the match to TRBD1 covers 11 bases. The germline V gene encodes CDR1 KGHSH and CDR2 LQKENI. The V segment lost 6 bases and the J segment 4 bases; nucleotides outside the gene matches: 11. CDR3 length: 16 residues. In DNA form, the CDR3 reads TGTGCCAGCTCCCCAACCCGGGGACAGGGGGTATACGAGCAGTACTTC. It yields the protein CASSPTRGQGVYEQYF.

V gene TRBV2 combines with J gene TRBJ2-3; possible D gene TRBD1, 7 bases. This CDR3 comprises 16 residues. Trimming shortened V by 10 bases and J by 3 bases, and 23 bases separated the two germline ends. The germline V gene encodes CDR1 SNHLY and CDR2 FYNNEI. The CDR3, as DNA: TGTGCCATCCAGGGGGGCGGGACTCAGATAACAGATACGCAGTATTTT. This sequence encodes CAIQGGGTQITDTQYF.

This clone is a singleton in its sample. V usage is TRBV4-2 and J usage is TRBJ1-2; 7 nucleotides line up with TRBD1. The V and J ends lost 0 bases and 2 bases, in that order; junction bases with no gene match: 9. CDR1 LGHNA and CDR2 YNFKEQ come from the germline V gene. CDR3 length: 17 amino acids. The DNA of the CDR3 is TGTGCCAGCAGCCAAGAGGTGACAGGGCGTCGGAACTATGGCTACACCTTC. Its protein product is CASSQEVTGRRNYGYTF.

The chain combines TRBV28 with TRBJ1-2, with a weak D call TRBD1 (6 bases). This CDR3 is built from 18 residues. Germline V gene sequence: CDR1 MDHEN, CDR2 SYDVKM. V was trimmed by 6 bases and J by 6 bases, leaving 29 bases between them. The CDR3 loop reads CASSLGEGRGGGRDGYTF. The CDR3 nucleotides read TGTGCCAGCAGCTTGGGAGAGGGGAGAGGGGGGGGCCGTGATGGCTACACCTTC.

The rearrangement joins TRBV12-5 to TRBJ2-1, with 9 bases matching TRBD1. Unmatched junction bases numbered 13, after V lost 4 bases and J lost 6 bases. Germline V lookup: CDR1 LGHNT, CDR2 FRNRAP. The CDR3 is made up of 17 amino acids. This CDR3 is CASGSILGTGYVNEQFF. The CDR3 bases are TGTGCTAGTGGTTCCATTCTCGGGACAGGGTATGTCAATGAGCAGTTCTTC.

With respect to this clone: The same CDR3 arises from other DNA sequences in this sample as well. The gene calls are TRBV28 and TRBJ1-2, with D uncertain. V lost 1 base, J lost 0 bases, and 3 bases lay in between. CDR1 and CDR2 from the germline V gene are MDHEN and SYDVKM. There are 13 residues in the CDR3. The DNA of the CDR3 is TGTGCCAGCAGTTTATCAGCTAACTATGGCTACACCTTC. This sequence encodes CASSLSANYGYTF.

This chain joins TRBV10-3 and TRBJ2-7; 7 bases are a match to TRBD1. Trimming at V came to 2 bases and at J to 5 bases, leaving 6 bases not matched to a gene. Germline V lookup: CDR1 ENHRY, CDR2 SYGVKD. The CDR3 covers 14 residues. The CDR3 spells CAISEDRAVDEQYF. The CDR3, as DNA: TGTGCCATCAGTGAGGACAGGGCTGTGGACGAGCAGTACTTC.

CDR3: CASSEQINYGYTF. The CDR3 DNA reads as TGTGCCAGCAGTGAACAGATTAATTATGGCTACACCTTC. The J gene is TRBJ1-2, the V gene TRBV2; D gene uncertain. CDR1 SNHLY and CDR2 FYNNEI come from the germline V gene. Between the trimmed V and J ends, which lost 2 bases and 5 bases, there was a span of 9 bases. The CDR3 consists of 13 residues.

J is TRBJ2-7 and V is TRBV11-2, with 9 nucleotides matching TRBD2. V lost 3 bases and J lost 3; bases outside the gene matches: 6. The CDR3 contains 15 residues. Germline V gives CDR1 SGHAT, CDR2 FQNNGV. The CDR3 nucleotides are TGTGCCAGCAGCTTCCGACTAGCGGAGAACTACGAGCAGTACTTC. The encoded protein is CASSFRLAENYEQYF.

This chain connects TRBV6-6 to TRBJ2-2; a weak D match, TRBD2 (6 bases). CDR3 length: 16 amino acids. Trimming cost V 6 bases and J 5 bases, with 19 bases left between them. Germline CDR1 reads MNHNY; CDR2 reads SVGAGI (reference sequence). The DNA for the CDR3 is TGTGCCAGCAGGGTGGGGGTAGCGGTAAAGACCGGGGAGCTGTTTTTT. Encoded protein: CASRVGVAVKTGELFF.

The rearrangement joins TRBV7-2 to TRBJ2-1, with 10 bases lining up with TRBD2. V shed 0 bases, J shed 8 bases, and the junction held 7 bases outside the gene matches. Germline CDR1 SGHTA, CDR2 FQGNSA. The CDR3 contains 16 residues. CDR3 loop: CASSLAQATSGHEQFF. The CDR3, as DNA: TGTGCCAGCAGCTTAGCGCAGGCGACTAGCGGGCATGAGCAGTTCTTC.

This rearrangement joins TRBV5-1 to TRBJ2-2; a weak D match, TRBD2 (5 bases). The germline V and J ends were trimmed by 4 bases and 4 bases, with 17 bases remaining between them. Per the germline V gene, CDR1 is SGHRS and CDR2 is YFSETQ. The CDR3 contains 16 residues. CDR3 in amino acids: CASSPRVLRGTGELFF. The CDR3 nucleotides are TGCGCCAGCAGCCCCCGGGTCCTTCGGGGCACCGGGGAGCTGTTTTTT.

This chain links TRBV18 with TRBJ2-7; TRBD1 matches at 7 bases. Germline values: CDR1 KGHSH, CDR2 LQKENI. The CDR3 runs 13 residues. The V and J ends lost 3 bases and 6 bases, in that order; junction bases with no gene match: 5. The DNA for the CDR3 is TGTGCCAGCTCACCCGGGACAGTTGGCGAGCAGTACTTC. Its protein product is CASSPGTVGEQYF.